The rows below give T cell receptor beta chains drawn from one sample of a study of T cell repertoires in cytomegalovirus infection. TCRdb recomputed calls from the reads with MiXCR, one row per CDR3 protein. Of about a million distinct CDR3 sequences in the sample, around 31% were seen once. Their specific antigens are unknown. The sequencing used cultured CD8+ T cells from PBMCs, collected from culture after CMV antigen stimulation. The receptors shown here come from a human donor in good health (CMV status not recorded). Some clones in this sample may be carry-over from other donors' samples. CDR3s include the opening cysteine and the closing phenylalanine or tryptophan. Fields, in order: J gene, clone size, D gene, V gene, CDR3 DNA, CDR3 protein. The D gene is left open where the match is weak. The size entry is marked missing in some rows and otherwise reads once, few, many or a size class.

j_gene: TRBJ1-1
abundance: .
d_gene: .
v_gene: TRBV27
CDR3nt: TGTGCCAGCAGTTCGTGGAAGAACACTGAAGCTTTCTTT
CDR3aa: CASSSWKNTEAFF

j_gene: TRBJ1-2
abundance: many
d_gene: .
v_gene: TRBV7-6
CDR3nt: TGTGCCAGCAGCTTAGATCCGGACTCTGACTATGGCTACACCTTC
CDR3aa: CASSLDPDSDYGYTF

j_gene: TRBJ2-3
abundance: many
d_gene: .
v_gene: TRBV7-6
CDR3nt: TGTGCCAGCAGCTTAGCCCTAGATACGCAGTATTTT
CDR3aa: CASSLALDTQYF

j_gene: TRBJ2-5
abundance: .
d_gene: .
v_gene: TRBV5-4
CDR3nt: TGTGCCAGCAGCCACTTTGAATACCCGGAGACCCAGTACTTC
CDR3aa: CASSHFEYPETQYF

j_gene: TRBJ1-5
abundance: few
d_gene: .
v_gene: TRBV7-6
CDR3nt: TGTGCCAGCAGCCTCGGGGGAGCTAGGAATCAGCCCCAGCATTTT
CDR3aa: CASSLGGARNQPQHF

j_gene: TRBJ2-3
abundance: .
d_gene: .
v_gene: TRBV6-2/TRBV6-3
CDR3nt: TGTGCCAGCAGTACGTCAGATACGCAGTATTTT
CDR3aa: CASSTSDTQYF

j_gene: TRBJ1-1
abundance: .
d_gene: .
v_gene: TRBV27
CDR3nt: TGTGCCAGCAGTTTTTCAGGGGAGGAAACTGAAGCTTTCTTT
CDR3aa: CASSFSGEETEAFF

j_gene: TRBJ1-4
abundance: few
d_gene: .
v_gene: TRBV19
CDR3nt: TGTGCCAGTGGAGGCCCAGCAACTAATGAAAAACTGTTTTTT
CDR3aa: CASGGPATNEKLFF

j_gene: TRBJ2-7
abundance: few
d_gene: TRBD1
v_gene: TRBV7-9
CDR3nt: TGTGCCAGCAGCTCCAAGCCGGGACAGCAAAAAAGCTCCTACGAGCAGTACTTC
CDR3aa: CASSSKPGQQKSSYEQYF

j_gene: TRBJ1-1
abundance: few
d_gene: .
v_gene: TRBV19
CDR3nt: TGTGCCAGTAGTATAGGCCGGACAAGGAACACTGAAGCTTTCTTT
CDR3aa: CASSIGRTRNTEAFF

j_gene: TRBJ1-2
abundance: .
d_gene: .
v_gene: TRBV27
CDR3nt: TGTGCCAGCACTGAAGGAAATGGCTACACCTTC
CDR3aa: CASTEGNGYTF

j_gene: TRBJ1-2
abundance: .
d_gene: .
v_gene: TRBV9
CDR3nt: TGTGCCAGCAGCGTAGGATGGCCGGACGACTATGGCTACACCTTC
CDR3aa: CASSVGWPDDYGYTF

j_gene: TRBJ1-1
abundance: few
d_gene: TRBD1
v_gene: TRBV7-9
CDR3nt: TGTGCCAGCGGGGGGCATTGGACAGGGCAAGTCACTGAAGCTTTCTTT
CDR3aa: CASGGHWTGQVTEAFF

j_gene: TRBJ1-3
abundance: .
d_gene: TRBD1
v_gene: TRBV7-9
CDR3nt: TGTGCCAGCAGCTTAACTCGGACAGGGGGTGGAAACACCATATATTTT
CDR3aa: CASSLTRTGGGNTIYF

j_gene: TRBJ2-1
abundance: few
d_gene: TRBD2
v_gene: TRBV12-3/TRBV12-4
CDR3nt: TGTGCCAGCAGTCCACTAGCGTTTGTCGATGAGCAGTTCTTC
CDR3aa: CASSPLAFVDEQFF

j_gene: TRBJ1-1
abundance: .
d_gene: .
v_gene: TRBV28
CDR3nt: TGTGCCAGCAATCCTCGGCGAAAGAGGAGCACTGAAGCTTTCTTT
CDR3aa: CASNPRRKRSTEAFF

j_gene: TRBJ1-2
abundance: .
d_gene: .
v_gene: TRBV27
CDR3nt: TGTGCCAGCAGTTTAGGTATTAGGCCAGGACCGTATGGCTACACCTTC
CDR3aa: CASSLGIRPGPYGYTF

j_gene: TRBJ2-3
abundance: .
d_gene: TRBD1
v_gene: TRBV7-9
CDR3nt: TGTGCCAGCACCACCGGAACAGGGGGGATAAGAGATACGCAGTATTTT
CDR3aa: CASTTGTGGIRDTQYF

j_gene: TRBJ2-1
abundance: .
d_gene: TRBD2
v_gene: TRBV7-9
CDR3nt: TGTGCCAGCAGCTGGGAGCGGGGGATTTCCTACAATGAGCAGTTCTTC
CDR3aa: CASSWERGISYNEQFF

j_gene: TRBJ2-2
abundance: .
d_gene: TRBD2
v_gene: TRBV12-5
CDR3nt: TGTGCTAGTGGCAAGGGACTAGCGGGGGAAGCTACGAACACCGGGGAGCTGTTTTTT
CDR3aa: CASGKGLAGEATNTGELFF

j_gene: TRBJ1-2
abundance: few
d_gene: .
v_gene: TRBV6-1
CDR3nt: TGTGCCAGCAGTGTAACGGGAAAAATCCGGTATGGCTACACCTTC
CDR3aa: CASSVTGKIRYGYTF

j_gene: TRBJ1-4
abundance: few
d_gene: .
v_gene: TRBV28
CDR3nt: TGTGCCAGCAGTTCTACCAGGGCGGTCGGTGAAAAACTGTTTTTT
CDR3aa: CASSSTRAVGEKLFF

j_gene: TRBJ2-1
abundance: many
d_gene: .
v_gene: TRBV7-8
CDR3nt: TGTGCCAGCAGCACCTTACAACAGGGTGTCTTGAACAATGAGCAGTTCTTC
CDR3aa: CASSTLQQGVLNNEQFF

j_gene: TRBJ2-2
abundance: few
d_gene: .
v_gene: TRBV6-5
CDR3nt: TGTGCCAGCAGTTACCTTATCGGGTCTGAAGGCACCGGGGAGCTGTTTTTT
CDR3aa: CASSYLIGSEGTGELFF

j_gene: TRBJ1-2
abundance: .
d_gene: .
v_gene: TRBV5-1
CDR3nt: TGCGCCAGCAGCTTGGGGCCGGGACACCAGAACTATGGCTACACCTTC
CDR3aa: CASSLGPGHQNYGYTF

j_gene: TRBJ2-5
abundance: .
d_gene: .
v_gene: TRBV7-6
CDR3nt: TGTGCCAGCAGCTCTCCAAATGGAAAGACCCAGTACTTC
CDR3aa: CASSSPNGKTQYF

j_gene: TRBJ1-1
abundance: few
d_gene: .
v_gene: TRBV12-3/TRBV12-4
CDR3nt: TGTGCCAGCAGTTCATCAGGGAGACGGACTGAAGCTTTCTTT
CDR3aa: CASSSSGRRTEAFF

j_gene: TRBJ2-5
abundance: .
d_gene: TRBD1
v_gene: TRBV27
CDR3nt: TGTGCCAACAGTCCGCCGGGACAGGGGGCAGAGACCCAGTACTTC
CDR3aa: CANSPPGQGAETQYF

j_gene: TRBJ2-4
abundance: .
d_gene: .
v_gene: TRBV6-1
CDR3nt: TGTGCCAGCAGTGAAGTTTATATAGCCAAAAACATTCAGTACTTC
CDR3aa: CASSEVYIAKNIQYF

j_gene: TRBJ2-1
abundance: once
d_gene: TRBD1
v_gene: TRBV9
CDR3nt: TGTGCCAGCAGCGTAGCCGGGACAGGGGCTTACAATGAGCAGTTCTTC
CDR3aa: CASSVAGTGAYNEQFF

j_gene: TRBJ2-3
abundance: few
d_gene: TRBD1
v_gene: TRBV11-1
CDR3nt: TGTGCCAGCAGAGATCCGGGACAGGGCACAGATACGCAGTATTTT
CDR3aa: CASRDPGQGTDTQYF

j_gene: TRBJ2-6
abundance: .
d_gene: .
v_gene: TRBV5-4
CDR3nt: TGTGCCAGCAGCTTGGGGGACAACTCTGGGGCCAACGTCCTGACTTTC
CDR3aa: CASSLGDNSGANVLTF

j_gene: TRBJ1-1
abundance: .
d_gene: .
v_gene: TRBV27
CDR3nt: TGTGCCAGCAGTCCCCGCGGGGGGGCTGTAACTGAAGCTTTCTTT
CDR3aa: CASSPRGGAVTEAFF